This entry lists 23 T cell receptor beta chains sequenced from one sample in a study of control samples from healthy donors and cancer patients. Profiled with immunoSEQ multiplex PCR; TCRdb holds only in-frame clones, not every one. The table shows approximately 180,000 clones, with more than 90% occurring only once. Specimen: blood. The source is a woman aged 35 to 49 in good health.

Only one count was recorded for this clone. The chain uses TRBV7-9 and TRBJ2-3, with D perhaps TRBD2 (6 bases). With 7 bases removed from V and 2 bases from J, the gap between germline ends came to 22 bases. Germline CDR1 and CDR2: SEHNR and FQNEAQ (reference sequence). There are 17 residues in the CDR3. CDR3 region: CASNPGRGSGATDTQYF. The CDR3 DNA reads as TGTGCCAGCAACCCCGGTCGGGGTAGCGGAGCCACAGATACGCAGTATTTT.

This chain connects TRBV6-6 to TRBJ1-5; no clear D gene. The V gene lost 5 bases and the J gene lost 0 bases, with 23 bases spanning the gap. Germline V gene lookup returns CDR1 MNHNY and CDR2 SVGAGI (reference sequence). The CDR3 spans 19 residues. CDR3 sequence reads: CASSPTRAPLGYSNQPQHF. The CDR3 DNA is TGTGCCAGCAGTCCTACCCGGGCGCCGTTGGGGTATAGCAATCAGCCCCAGCATTTT.

This chain links TRBV6-4 with TRBJ1-2, with D possibly TRBD1 on 5 matching bases. Germline V CDR1 and CDR2: MRHNA, SNTAGT. Deletions cut 5 bases from V and 3 bases from J, with 16 bases between. This CDR3 contains 15 residues. CDR3 nucleotide sequence: TGTGCCAGCAGTATGGTGCTGGGAGGGGACTATGGCTACACCTTC. It codes for CASSMVLGGDYGYTF.

The V gene is TRBV7-9, the J gene TRBJ1-2; D unclear. V was pared by 5 bases and J by 8 bases, with 18 bases between. Germline V CDR1 and CDR2: SEHNR, FQNEAQ (reference sequence). The CDR3 is 14 amino acids. DNA for the CDR3: TGTGCCAGCAGCCCAAGAACCGACTCGGGGGGCTACACCTTC. As protein: CASSPRTDSGGYTF.

The rearrangement links TRBV5-6 to TRBJ2-7; D perhaps matches TRBD2 (7 bases). V shed 6 bases and J shed 3 bases, with 16 bases lying between them. This CDR3 has 14 amino acids. The germline CDR1 and CDR2 sequences are SGHDT and YYEEEE. CDR3 loop: CASNRGGVNYEQYF. The CDR3 coding sequence is TGTGCCAGCAATCGAGGGGGGGTAAACTACGAGCAGTACTTC.

CDR3 coding DNA: TGCGCCAGCAGCCCCGGACAGGGCGGCTCCTATAATTCACCCCTCCACTTT. It is translated as CASSPGQGGSYNSPLHF. The chain uses TRBV5-1 and TRBJ1-6, with 8 bases aligning to TRBD1. Germline assignment: CDR1 SGHRS and CDR2 YFSETQ. The V and J ends lost 4 bases and 0 bases, in that order; junction bases with no gene match: 6. The length of the CDR3 is 17 residues. Full variable domain (outside the CDR3, taken from reference TRBV5-1 and TRBJ1-6): KAGVTQTPRYLIKTRGQQVTLSCSPISGHRSVSWYQQTPGQGLQFLFEYFSETQRNKGNFPGRFSGRQFSNSRSEMNVSTLELGDSALYLCASSPGQGGSYNSPLHFGNGTRLTVT.

The chain employs TRBV6-5 and TRBJ1-1; D remains ambiguous. Trimming removed 9 bases at V and 2 bases at J, with 16 bases between. The CDR3 length is 14 residues. Germline CDR1 and CDR2: MNHEY and SVGAGI. Written as DNA, the CDR3 is TGTGCCAGTGGTCACTCGGCGGGAAACACTGAAGCTTTCTTT. This codes for CASGHSAGNTEAFF.

The chain uses TRBV24-1 and TRBJ1-5; D perhaps matches TRBD1 (6 bases). Deletions cut 7 bases from V and 0 bases from J, with 15 bases between. Germline assignment: CDR1 KGHDR and CDR2 SFDVKD. This CDR3 contains 16 residues. For the CDR3, the DNA is TGTGCCACCAGGATGACAGGAGAGTATAGCAATCAGCCCCAGCATTTT. Its translation is CATRMTGEYSNQPQHF.

The CDR3 loop reads CASSQTGQGGTDTQYF. As DNA, the CDR3 is TGTGCCAGCAGCCAAACGGGACAGGGGGGCACAGATACGCAGTATTTT. The gene calls are TRBV7-6 and TRBJ2-3; 11 nucleotides agree with TRBD1. Germline V gene data show CDR1 as SGHVS and CDR2 as FNYEAQ. The CDR3 extends over 16 amino acids. J gave up 1 base and V 5 bases, and 5 bases lay outside the gene matches.

The CDR3 DNA reads TGTGCCAGCAGCCAAGGTGCGCGGGACAGTAATTCACCCCTCCACTTT. This codes for CASSQGARDSNSPLHF. This chain connects TRBV3-1 (or the pseudogene TRBV3-2) to TRBJ1-6; 7 bases match TRBD1. Germline CDR1 LGHDT, CDR2 YNNKEL (reference sequence). This CDR3 is 16 amino acids long. The V gene end was trimmed by 1 base and the J gene end by 6 bases; junction bases not matched to a gene: 6.

The rearrangement joins TRBV19 to TRBJ1-2, with D tentatively TRBD1 (5 bases). In germline, CDR1 is LNHDA, CDR2 SQIVND (reference sequence). The CDR3 contains 14 residues. V was pared by 3 bases and J by 4 bases, with 12 bases between. The CDR3 here is CASSIDSSVYGYTF. CDR3 in DNA: TGTGCCAGTAGTATCGACAGTTCGGTCTATGGCTACACCTTC.

DNA for the CDR3: TGTGCCAGCAGTTACTCGGCAGGGGGCGAAACTGAAGCTTTCTTT. This sequence encodes CASSYSAGGETEAFF. The chain couples TRBV6-5 to TRBJ1-1, with 8 bases identical to TRBD1. Germline trimming cut 0 bases from V and 5 bases from J; bases unmatched to any gene: 5. The V gene's germline CDR1 is MNHEY and CDR2 SVGAGI. CDR3 size: 15 residues.

V and J are TRBV4-1 and TRBJ2-2; TRBD2 agrees at 7 bases. V was clipped by 4 bases and J by 5 bases; unmatched bases: 7. Per the germline V gene, CDR1 is MGHRA and CDR2 is YSYEKL. The CDR3 runs 15 residues. The CDR3 reads CASSRNSGATGELFF. In nucleotides, the CDR3 is TGCGCCAGCAGCCGAAACAGCGGGGCTACCGGGGAGCTGTTTTTT.

This sequence joins TRBV2 and TRBJ2-1, with D hard to call. The ends were cut back, 4 bases at V and 10 bases at J, with 5 bases in the middle. Germline V gene sequence: CDR1 SNHLY, CDR2 FYNNEI. The CDR3 covers 10 residues. CDR3: CASSGYEQFF. CDR3 nucleotide sequence: TGTGCCAGCAGTGGTTACGAGCAGTTCTTC.

This rearrangement joins TRBV4-1 to TRBJ1-5; a possible D gene is TRBD1 (6 bases). Germline V lookup: CDR1 MGHRA, CDR2 YSYEKL. The CDR3 has 17 residues. Trimming took off 0 bases at V and 3 bases at J, with 15 bases between the two ends. The CDR3 reads CASSQEGGGSSNQPQHF. CDR3 DNA sequence: TGCGCCAGCAGCCAAGAAGGGGGAGGGTCCTCCAATCAGCCCCAGCATTTT.

The gene calls are TRBV5-4 and TRBJ1-1, with D tentatively TRBD1 (5 bases). Germline V gene data show CDR1 as SGHNT and CDR2 as YYREEE (reference sequence). The ends were cut back, 0 bases at V and 6 bases at J, with 9 bases in the middle. The CDR3 totals 13 residues. Here the CDR3 reads CASSLGTRSEAFF. The CDR3 DNA is TGTGCCAGCAGCTTGGGGACACGGTCTGAAGCTTTCTTT.

This chain connects TRBV6-5 to TRBJ1-1; D perhaps matches TRBD1 (6 bases). This CDR3 has 13 amino acids. The V end was cut by 8 bases, the J end by 4 bases, with 14 bases between. Germline V gene lookup returns CDR1 MNHEY and CDR2 SVGAGI. CDR3 amino acids: CASQTGKLTEAFF. The CDR3 DNA follows: TGTGCCAGCCAAACAGGGAAACTCACTGAAGCTTTCTTT.

Here the CDR3 reads CASSQDTSGWKGQYF. The CDR3 bases are TGTGCCAGCAGCCAAGATACTAGCGGTTGGAAGGGGCAGTACTTC. The rearrangement links TRBV3-1 (or the pseudogene TRBV3-2) to TRBJ2-7, with 8 bases identical to TRBD2. The J segment lost 9 bases and the V segment lost 0 bases, leaving 10 bases of the junction unmatched. Germline values: CDR1 LGHDT, CDR2 YNNKEL (reference sequence). This CDR3 has 15 residues.

This chain links TRBV10-3 with TRBJ2-3; perhaps TRBD2 as D (6 bases). The CDR3 is 14 amino acids. Germline lookup yields CDR1 ENHRY and CDR2 SYGVKD. V gave up 8 bases and J gave up 4 bases, with 16 bases separating them. The CDR3 loop is CAIAAGLSPDTQYF. The CDR3 DNA reads TGTGCCATCGCGGCGGGGCTAAGTCCAGATACGCAGTATTTT.

The V and J genes are TRBV5-1 and TRBJ2-2; perhaps TRBD2 as D (5 bases). CDR1 is SGHRS and CDR2 is YFSETQ in the germline V gene. The CDR3 spans 14 residues. Trimming took 2 bases from V and 6 from J, leaving 11 bases between them. In DNA, the CDR3 is TGCGCCAGCAGCTTATCCGGGAATGCCGGGGAGCTGTTTTTT. This sequence encodes CASSLSGNAGELFF. Full variable domain (rest looked up from reference TRBV5-1 and TRBJ2-2): KAGVTQTPRYLIKTRGQQVTLSCSPISGHRSVSWYQQTPGQGLQFLFEYFSETQRNKGNFPGRFSGRQFSNSRSEMNVSTLELGDSALYLCASSLSGNAGELFFGEGSRLTVL.

The chain employs TRBV6-6 and TRBJ1-1; D is possibly TRBD1 (5 bases). Trimming removed 6 bases at V and 11 bases at J, with 13 bases between. Germline V lookup: CDR1 MNHNY, CDR2 SVGAGI (reference sequence). The CDR3 is 11 residues long. CDR3 residues: CASSPGTFAFF. The CDR3 coding sequence is TGTGCCAGCAGCCCCGGGACCTTTGCTTTCTTT.

As regards this clone: Other DNA sequences within the sample encode an identical CDR3. The CDR3 nucleotides are TGCGCCAGCAGCCAAGTGGGTGAGCAGTTCTTC. This translates into CASSQVGEQFF. The chain carries TRBV4-1 and TRBJ2-1; D is undetermined. CDR1 is MGHRA, CDR2 YSYEKL, per germline. The CDR3 contains 11 residues. Between the trimmed V and J ends, which lost 1 base and 9 bases, there was a span of 4 bases.

Comments on this clone: Mismatch with germline at one junction end may stem from a read error. The chain couples TRBV3-1 (or the pseudogene TRBV3-2) to TRBJ2-7, with a tentative D call TRBD1 (5 bases). The CDR3 spans 16 residues. Germline CDR1 and CDR2: LGHDT and YNNKEL (reference sequence). The CDR3 DNA reads as TGTGCCGGCAGCCAAACATCTTGGGGCAGTCCCTACGAGCAGTACTTC. Residues: CAGSQTSWGSPYEQYF.